Below, 22 T cell receptor beta chains from the same sample are listed, as sequenced in a study of shared clonotypes between healthy human individuals. Sequencing was performed with immunoSEQ multiplex PCR; in TCRdb, only in-frame clones are kept and a portion is missing. The repertoire has around 95,000 clones, about 68% of them found once; the top ten carry 35% to 55%. The sequenced sample consisted of memory CD8+ T cells sorted from blood. The subset here: CD45RO+ cells pooled with CCR7-negative TemRA cells. The receptors shown here come from a man aged 30 to 39 in good health.

V gene TRBV5-1 combines with J gene TRBJ1-4; D is unclear. Deletions cut 0 bases from V and 8 bases from J, with 11 bases between. This CDR3 has 14 residues. CDR1 SGHRS and CDR2 YFSETQ come from the germline V gene. This CDR3 is CASSLGAVGEKLFF. CDR3 sequence (DNA): TGCGCCAGCAGCTTGGGGGCCGTTGGCGAAAAACTGTTTTTT.

The chain couples TRBV7-8 to TRBJ2-7; D remains ambiguous. Trimming removed 5 bases at V and 2 bases at J, with 13 bases between. Germline V gene sequence: CDR1 SGHVS, CDR2 FQNEAQ. This CDR3 has 14 residues. As DNA, the CDR3 is TGTGCCAGCAGCCCCGAAACCTGGGCCTACGAGCAGTACTTC. This sequence encodes CASSPETWAYEQYF.

Only one count was recorded for this clone. The chain couples TRBV9 to TRBJ2-5; 7 bases fit TRBD2. CDR1 is SGDLS, CDR2 YYNGEE, per germline. J was trimmed by 3 bases and V by 7 bases; bases with no gene match: 12. The CDR3 is made up of 15 amino acids. The CDR3 region has the DNA TGTGCCAGCCCCACCCCTAGCGGAGGGGAAGAGACCCAGTACTTC. Its translation is CASPTPSGGEETQYF.

This clone was detected once. The rearrangement links TRBV29-1 to TRBJ2-7; 10 nucleotides agree with TRBD2. The CDR3 runs to 13 residues. Germline V CDR1 and CDR2: SQVTM, ANQGSEA. Unmatched junction bases numbered 6, after V lost 3 bases and J lost 7 bases. This chain's CDR3 is CSVDGLAVGEQYF. In DNA, the CDR3 is TGCAGCGTTGATGGACTAGCGGTCGGAGAGCAGTACTTC.

This chain connects TRBV4-1 to TRBJ1-3; no clear D. Trimming pared 0 bases from V and 5 bases from J, leaving 8 bases between. Germline V gene sequence: CDR1 MGHRA, CDR2 YSYEKL. CDR3 length equals 14 residues. CDR3: CASSQDGQRNTIYF. The CDR3, as DNA: TGCGCCAGCAGCCAAGACGGTCAGAGAAACACCATATATTTT.

This clone was counted only a few times. The V and J genes are TRBV14 and TRBJ1-1; D unresolved. Looked up from germline, CDR1 is SGHDN and CDR2 is FVKESK. With 0 bases removed from V and 6 bases from J, the gap between germline ends came to 8 bases. This CDR3 is 13 amino acids long. The CDR3 nucleotides read TGTGCCAGCAGCCAAGATACTGGTCCTGAAGCTTTCTTT. It is translated as CASSQDTGPEAFF.

CDR3 nucleotides: TGTGCCCTAGGGAGGGGCTCCTACGAGCAGTACTTC. This codes for CALGRGSYEQYF. The chain links TRBV30 to TRBJ2-7; 7 nucleotides line up with TRBD2. The CDR3 loop spans 12 amino acids. Germline trimming cut 8 bases from V and 0 bases from J; bases unmatched to any gene: 4. Germline-derived CDR1 and CDR2 are GTSNPN and SVGIG (reference sequence).

This clone was counted once. A read error may produce the germline difference seen at one junction end. This chain connects TRBV29-1 to TRBJ2-7; 8 nucleotides align to TRBD1. The CDR3 loop spans 12 amino acids. Germline assignment: CDR1 SQVTM and CDR2 ANQGSEA. CDR3 nucleotide sequence: TGCAGCGTCGAAGACAGGGGCTACGAGCAGTACTTC. This sequence encodes CSVEDRGYEQYF.

The V call is TRBV4-3, the J call TRBJ2-3, with D tentatively TRBD2 (6 bases). This CDR3 region has 14 residues. Germline loops: CDR1 LGHNA, CDR2 YSLEER. Between the trimmed V and J ends, which lost 0 bases and 6 bases, there was a span of 10 bases. The CDR3: CASSQEASADTQYF. As DNA, the CDR3 is TGCGCCAGCAGCCAAGAGGCTAGCGCGGATACGCAGTATTTT.

The chain joins TRBV4-1 to TRBJ2-5; 11 nucleotides align to TRBD2. The junction had 13 bases not matched to a gene; V was cut back by 2 bases and J by 5 bases. The CDR3 has 18 residues. The germline V gene has CDR1 MGHRA and CDR2 YSYEKL. CDR3 amino acids: CASSQKLAGGPDSETQYF. DNA of the CDR3: TGCGCCAGCAGCCAAAAGTTAGCGGGAGGGCCTGATTCGGAGACCCAGTACTTC.

This chain links TRBV29-1 with TRBJ2-1, with D perhaps assigned TRBD1 or TRBD2 (5 bases each). V was pared by 4 bases and J by 0 bases, with 16 bases between. Looked up from germline, CDR1 is SQVTM and CDR2 is ANQGSEA. The length of the CDR3 is 16 residues. CDR3 DNA: TGCAGCGTTGTCGGGGCCAGGGCGAGCTCCTACAATGAGCAGTTCTTC. Residues: CSVVGARASSYNEQFF.

The J gene is TRBJ2-7, the V gene TRBV4-1; 12 nucleotides align to TRBD2. V shed 4 bases and J 0 bases; nucleotides not matched to a gene: 19. The CDR3 covers 21 residues. Germline V gene sequence: CDR1 MGHRA, CDR2 YSYEKL. The CDR3 DNA sequence: TGCGCCAGCAGCCCAGTCACAGCCGGGACTAGCGGGTCTGCAGACTCCTACGAGCAGTACTTC. Amino acids: CASSPVTAGTSGSADSYEQYF.

The chain has TRBV18 and TRBJ2-7, with 9 bases that match TRBD1. The germline CDR1 and CDR2 sequences are KGHSH and LQKENI. There are 14 residues in the CDR3. The ends lost 3 bases at V and 3 bases at J; junction bases unmatched: 3. DNA of the CDR3: TGTGCCAGCTCACCCGGGACAGGGAGCTACGAGCAGTACTTC. Protein: CASSPGTGSYEQYF.

This clone has a handful of counts. An end of the junction differs from the germline gene, which may be a read error. The chain recombines TRBV11-2 with TRBJ2-3; possible D gene TRBD2, 5 bases. The CDR3 is 13 residues long. The germline gives CDR1 SGHAT, CDR2 FQNNGV. The CDR3 sequence is CASSPLALDTQYF. CDR3 bases: TGCGCCAGCAGCCCGTTAGCGCTTGATACGCAGTATTTT.

This chain connects TRBV6-5 to TRBJ2-1, with 11 bases that match TRBD1. CDR3 size: 15 residues. Germline CDR1 and CDR2: MNHEY and SVGAGI. V was clipped by 5 bases and J by 2 bases; unmatched bases: 2. CDR3 DNA sequence: TGTGCCAGCAGTCCGGGACAGGGGGCCTACAATGAGCAGTTCTTC. This gives the protein CASSPGQGAYNEQFF.

This chain uses TRBV7-9 with TRBJ2-7; no definite D call. This CDR3 comprises 12 residues. CDR1 is SEHNR and CDR2 is FQNEAQ in the germline V gene (reference sequence). The V and J ends lost 1 base and 6 bases respectively, with 7 bases between them. The CDR3 coding sequence is TGTGCCAGCAGCTTAGGACGATCCGAGCAGTACTTC. Protein sequence: CASSLGRSEQYF.

Worth noting for this clone: This sample includes further DNA sequences coding for the same CDR3. The CDR3 loop is CASDRGYEQYF. The CDR3 DNA reads as TGTGCCAGCGACAGGGGATACGAGCAGTACTTC. This chain connects TRBV28 to TRBJ2-7; 8 nucleotides match TRBD1. This CDR3 spans 11 amino acids. CDR1 is MDHEN, CDR2 SYDVKM, per germline. V trimming: 8 bases; J trimming: 4 bases; junction bases outside the gene matches: 1.

This clone showed up just once. This sequence joins TRBV5-8 and TRBJ2-1; D might be TRBD1 (6 bases). Germline CDR1 and CDR2: SGHTS and YDEGEE. The V end was cut by 4 bases, the J end by 5 bases, with 16 bases between. CDR3 size: 15 residues. The CDR3 DNA follows: TGTGCCAGCAGCAGAAAGGGACACAAAGACAATGAGCAGTTCTTC. It is translated as CASSRKGHKDNEQFF.

The chain employs TRBV10-1 and TRBJ1-1; no definite D call. Trimming pared 8 bases from V and 0 bases from J, leaving 7 bases between. CDR1 is WNHNN, CDR2 SYGVQD, per germline (reference sequence). The CDR3 loop spans 12 amino acids. The CDR3 DNA is TGCGCCAGCGGGAGGGTGAACACTGAAGCTTTCTTT. Translating gives CASGRVNTEAFF.

The J gene is TRBJ2-7, the V gene TRBV29-1; D might be TRBD1 (5 bases). V lost 7 bases to trimming and J lost 1 base, with 14 bases between them. This CDR3 has 13 amino acids. In germline, CDR1 is SQVTM, CDR2 ANQGSEA. The CDR3 bases are TGCAGCGGGCAGGGCGAAGGGTCCTACGAGCAGTACTTC. This codes for CSGQGEGSYEQYF.

Notes on this clone: Germline and junction disagree at one end, which may indicate a read error. The chain has TRBV7-9 and TRBJ2-3, with 9 positions matching TRBD2. This CDR3 has 11 residues. Germline V gene sequence: CDR1 SEHNR, CDR2 FQNEAQ (reference sequence). CDR3 residues: CTSGSTDTQYF. CDR3 nucleotides: TGCACTAGCGGGAGCACAGATACGCAGTATTTT.

The chain couples TRBV6-5 to TRBJ2-3; D remains ambiguous. This CDR3 has 13 amino acids. Germline V gives CDR1 MNHEY, CDR2 SVGAGI. V lost 2 bases to trimming and J lost 4 bases, with 7 bases between them. The CDR3 here is CASSYLDSDTQYF. CDR3 in DNA: TGTGCCAGCAGTTACCTAGACTCAGATACGCAGTATTTT.